One and the same sample provided the 7 T cell receptor beta chains below, sequenced in a study of blood T cell repertoires in COVID-19. Only in-frame clones appear in the TCRdb table, and some are missing; sequencing was by immunoSEQ multiplex PCR. The profile shows about 280,000 clones, around 88% of them singletons. The sample comprised peripheral blood. The source of these receptors is a woman in her 30s who had recovered from COVID-19.

The chain carries TRBV9 and TRBJ2-3; D is possibly TRBD2 (6 bases). V was pared by 5 bases and J by 1 base, with 11 bases between. The germline gives CDR1 SGDLS, CDR2 YYNGEE. The CDR3 has 14 amino acids. CDR3 nucleotide sequence: TGTGCCAGCAGTTGGGAGGTTGGCACAGATACGCAGTATTTT. It yields the protein CASSWEVGTDTQYF.

This sequence joins TRBV12-3 or TRBV12-4 and TRBJ1-5; D ambiguous. The length of the CDR3 is 13 residues. The ends were cut back, 4 bases at V and 6 bases at J, with 10 bases in the middle. The CDR3 spells CASSSGSVQPQHF. The CDR3, as DNA: TGTGCCAGCAGTTCGGGATCGGTTCAGCCCCAGCATTTT.

This chain joins TRBV28 and TRBJ2-6; D is perhaps TRBD1 (5 bases). The CDR3 sequence is 18 residues long. The germline V gene encodes CDR1 MDHEN and CDR2 SYDVKM. V was pared by 3 bases and J by 1 base, with 16 bases between. For the CDR3, the DNA is TGTGCCAGCAGTTTTAGGCAGGGAATACGATCTGGGGCCAACGTCCTGACTTTC. Translating gives CASSFRQGIRSGANVLTF.

V is TRBV4-1 and J is TRBJ2-5, with 8 bases that match TRBD1. The CDR3 has 14 residues. Germline V lookup: CDR1 MGHRA, CDR2 YSYEKL. The ends lost 4 bases at V and 1 base at J; junction bases unmatched: 2. The CDR3 sequence is CASSRQGIQETQYF. In nucleotides, the CDR3 is TGCGCCAGCAGCCGACAGGGGATCCAAGAGACCCAGTACTTC.

In this sample, this clone turned up a few times. The chain recombines TRBV7-2 with TRBJ1-5, with D possibly being TRBD1 (6 bases). V lost 3 bases and J lost 3, with 12 bases in between. CDR3 length: 15 amino acids. In germline, CDR1 is SGHTA, CDR2 FQGNSA. The CDR3 DNA follows: TGTGCCAGCAGCTTGGACGGGACATCCAATCAGCCCCAGCATTTT. Translation gives CASSLDGTSNQPQHF.

The chain links TRBV12-3 or TRBV12-4 to TRBJ2-7; 9 positions match TRBD2. The CDR3 is 12 residues long. The V and J ends lost 5 bases and 8 bases, in that order; junction bases with no gene match: 4. The CDR3 DNA reads TGTGCCAGCAGTCCTAGCGGGAACCAGCAGTACTTC. Translated, it gives CASSPSGNQQYF.

This clone was picked up a small number of times. The V and J genes are TRBV14 and TRBJ1-1; possibly TRBD1 for D (6 bases). The CDR3 runs to 12 residues. CDR1 is SGHDN and CDR2 is FVKESK in the germline V gene. V shed 0 bases and J shed 12 bases, with 11 bases lying between them. The chain's CDR3 is CASSQETGRTFF. CDR3 sequence (DNA): TGTGCCAGCAGCCAAGAAACAGGGAGAACTTTCTTT.